The 11 T cell receptor beta chains reported below all come from one sample, sequenced in a study of T cells in Graves' hyperthyroidism and ophthalmopathy. Amplification targeted TCR beta CDR3 regions from RNA transcripts. HTBI primers were the set used in a first-round RT-PCR of the TCR CDR3. TCRdb called the multiplex PCR reads again in MiXCR, with one record for every CDR3 protein. Of about 360,000 distinct CDR3 sequences in the sample, about 18% were seen once. Source material: blood. The receptors were gathered from a woman between 18 and 29 years old with Graves' hyperthyroidism.

The genes are TRBV20-1 and TRBJ2-5; 12 positions match TRBD2. Germline CDR1 is DFQATT and CDR2 is SNEGSKA (reference sequence). J lost 2 bases, V lost 5 bases, and 3 bases had no gene match. The CDR3 has 14 residues. The CDR3 here is CSAVLAGGQETQYF. The CDR3 DNA reads TGCAGTGCTGTCCTAGCGGGGGGGCAAGAGACCCAGTACTTC.

Only one count was recorded for this clonotype. The gene calls are TRBV6-5 and TRBJ1-2; D remains unclear. Germline V gene sequence: CDR1 MNHEY, CDR2 SVGAGI. Trimming took off 0 bases at V and 8 bases at J, with 19 bases between the two ends. This CDR3 comprises 16 residues. Here the CDR3 reads CASSYSLRGRKEGYTF. CDR3 bases: TGTGCCAGCAGTTACTCCCTTCGTGGGAGAAAAGAGGGCTACACCTTC.

The table lists this clonotype with many counts. The rearrangement joins TRBV7-2 to TRBJ2-7, with D possibly being TRBD2 (7 bases). Germline CDR1 SGHTA, CDR2 FQGNSA. The CDR3 runs to 14 residues. The ends were cut back, 6 bases at V and 1 base at J, with 13 bases in the middle. The CDR3 protein is CASRHGGQSYEQYF. In nucleotides, the CDR3 is TGTGCCAGCAGACACGGGGGGCAGTCCTACGAGCAGTACTTC.

This clonotype occurred many times. The chain uses TRBV6-1 and TRBJ1-1; possibly TRBD1 for D (5 bases). The CDR3 contains 12 residues. Trimming left V 4 bases short and J 7 bases short, with 10 bases between. CDR1 MNHNS and CDR2 SASEGT come from the germline V gene. CDR3 amino acids: CASSAGLSEAFF. The CDR3 bases are TGTGCCAGCAGTGCAGGGTTGAGTGAAGCTTTCTTT.

Many counts were recorded for this clonotype. This chain connects TRBV7-2 to TRBJ2-5; 11 bases match TRBD2. Germline V gives CDR1 SGHTA, CDR2 FQGNSA. Trimming took 1 base from V and 4 from J; bases not matched to a gene: 2. The CDR3 is 15 amino acids. The CDR3 spells CASSLVLAGGETQYF. The DNA of the CDR3 is TGTGCCAGCAGCTTAGTCCTAGCGGGGGGAGAGACCCAGTACTTC.

This clonotype was recorded many times. J is TRBJ2-2 and V is TRBV6-1, with 7 bases matching TRBD1. Germline CDR1 is MNHNS and CDR2 is SASEGT. The V and J ends lost 4 bases and 3 bases, in that order; junction bases with no gene match: 5. The CDR3 is made up of 15 amino acids. The CDR3: CASSAWTGDTGELFF. The CDR3, as DNA: TGTGCCAGCAGTGCCTGGACAGGCGACACCGGGGAGCTGTTTTTT.

In this sample, this clonotype turned up many times. This rearrangement joins TRBV19 to TRBJ1-1; the match to TRBD1 covers 7 bases. Germline values: CDR1 LNHDA, CDR2 SQIVND (reference sequence). The CDR3 totals 16 residues. V gave up 3 bases and J gave up 2 bases; unmatched junction bases: 9. The CDR3 DNA reads TGTGCCAGTAGTATGCCCGGGACAGCTAAAAACACTGAAGCTTTCTTT. It yields the protein CASSMPGTAKNTEAFF.

This clonotype occurred many times. This rearrangement joins TRBV2 to TRBJ1-2; 10 bases agree with TRBD1. The germline gives CDR1 SNHLY, CDR2 FYNNEI. The CDR3 is 15 amino acids. Trimming took 7 bases from V and 8 from J; bases not matched to a gene: 13. In DNA form, the CDR3 reads TGTGCCAGCACCGAGCGTGACAGGGGGCTGAACGGCTACACCTTC. Its translation: CASTERDRGLNGYTF.

The genes are TRBV12-3 or TRBV12-4 and TRBJ1-2; D may be TRBD1 (6 bases). V dropped 7 bases and J dropped 3 bases, with 12 bases sitting between them. This CDR3 contains 13 residues. CDR3 nucleotides: TGTGCCAGCACCCGGGGGCGCGACTATGGCTACACCTTC. Translating it yields CASTRGRDYGYTF.

The gene calls are TRBV4-1 and TRBJ2-5; 12 positions match TRBD2. The CDR3 consists of 18 residues. The trim removed 4 bases at V and 5 bases at J, leaving 14 bases unmatched. CDR1 MGHRA and CDR2 YSYEKL come from the germline V gene. This CDR3 reads CASSRGLAGHLLGETQYF. Written as DNA, the CDR3 is TGCGCCAGCAGCCGCGGACTAGCGGGGCATCTGTTGGGGGAGACCCAGTACTTC.

There are a few counts of this clonotype. A much larger clone lies a single base off, so this may be a read error. The chain employs TRBV6-1 and TRBJ2-4; D is possibly TRBD1 (6 bases). This CDR3 has 14 residues. Per the germline V gene, CDR1 is MNHNS and CDR2 is SASEGT. In DNA, the CDR3 is TGTGCCAGCGGAGCCTCAAGGGGGTTGGGCATTAAGTACTTC. This sequence encodes CASGASRGLGIKYF.